What follows is one TCR beta chain and its context. Its specific antigen is unknown. No much larger clone is present one base from it, and per-base qualities are unavailable. The CDR3 runs 15 residues from the cysteine to the phenylalanine. Only the CDR3 region is kept as DNA, spanning 45 bases read in frame from base 1. CDR1 and CDR2 are read off the germline V gene as SGHRS and YFSETQ. Here V drops 4 bases and J drops 1 base, and the junction holds 7 bases not matched to any gene. This record comes from a study of blood T cell repertoires in COVID-19 (dated by TCRdb to the early 2020s). About the full investigation: The collaborator samples originated in the United States, Italy and Spain and spanned the acute and convalescent phases of COVID-19. The samples were drawn from the first 160 participants of the ongoing ImmuneRACE study and from some 1,300 subjects provided by 6 global collaborators. The prospective study material was composed of cDNA or gDNA derived from T cells, B-cell-depleted T cells, or PBMCs. Subjects who had been exposed to COVID-19, were actively infected with it, or had recovered from it provided the deeply sampled blood TCRbeta repertoires that made up the dataset. A freely available public database, intended as a resource for researchers studying the immune response to SARS-CoV-2, is where the repertoires were released. Where available, HLA class I and class II types were taken from metadata supplied by the sample provider and were not determined by assay-based typing. A de-identified subject ID, COVID-19 status, age in years and sex were almost always included in the sample metadata.

Whole blood was collected in K2EDTA tubes by collaborating institutions according to the institutions' own protocols. For TCRbeta analysis, collaborators shipped samples in one of three forms: frozen whole blood, isolated PBMCs, or DNA extracted from either of those sample types. The paper's findings and limits, for the study overall: The amount of clinical and demographic metadata varied by source and participant and was provided uncurated.

The immunoSEQ Assay, a bias-controlled multiplex PCR, was used to amplify TCRbeta CDR3 regions from genomic DNA. The original methods were these. The number of nucleated cells in each sample was estimated by amplification of reference gene primers within the assay. To quantify the absolute abundance of each unique TCRbeta CDR3 rearrangement, sequence reads were collapsed and filtered. For each sample, productive Simpson clonality was calculated as the square root of Simpson's diversity index across productive rearrangements. TCRdb obtained this table from immuneACCESS and retained in-frame rearrangements with V and J assigned. These tables miss some clones; where compared with another copy, unresolved V genes account for less than half of the shortfall, and the remainder is unexplained. D and trimming were read from the DNA, whereas the V and J calls and clone size are those reported in that table. This sample gives about 50,000 clones in total; around four fifths of them show up just once. The ten largest clones represent 5.5% to 6.5% of the sample.

This sequence originates from an elderly woman with acute or convalescent COVID-19. Recombination linked TRBV5-1 to TRBJ1-1, and TRBD1 matches 7 of the central bases. What was sequenced was peripheral blood. In nucleotide form, the sequence is TGCGCCAGCAGCCAAACAGGGGAGTGGAACACTGAAGCTTTCTTT. It is translated as CASSQTGEWNTEAFF.